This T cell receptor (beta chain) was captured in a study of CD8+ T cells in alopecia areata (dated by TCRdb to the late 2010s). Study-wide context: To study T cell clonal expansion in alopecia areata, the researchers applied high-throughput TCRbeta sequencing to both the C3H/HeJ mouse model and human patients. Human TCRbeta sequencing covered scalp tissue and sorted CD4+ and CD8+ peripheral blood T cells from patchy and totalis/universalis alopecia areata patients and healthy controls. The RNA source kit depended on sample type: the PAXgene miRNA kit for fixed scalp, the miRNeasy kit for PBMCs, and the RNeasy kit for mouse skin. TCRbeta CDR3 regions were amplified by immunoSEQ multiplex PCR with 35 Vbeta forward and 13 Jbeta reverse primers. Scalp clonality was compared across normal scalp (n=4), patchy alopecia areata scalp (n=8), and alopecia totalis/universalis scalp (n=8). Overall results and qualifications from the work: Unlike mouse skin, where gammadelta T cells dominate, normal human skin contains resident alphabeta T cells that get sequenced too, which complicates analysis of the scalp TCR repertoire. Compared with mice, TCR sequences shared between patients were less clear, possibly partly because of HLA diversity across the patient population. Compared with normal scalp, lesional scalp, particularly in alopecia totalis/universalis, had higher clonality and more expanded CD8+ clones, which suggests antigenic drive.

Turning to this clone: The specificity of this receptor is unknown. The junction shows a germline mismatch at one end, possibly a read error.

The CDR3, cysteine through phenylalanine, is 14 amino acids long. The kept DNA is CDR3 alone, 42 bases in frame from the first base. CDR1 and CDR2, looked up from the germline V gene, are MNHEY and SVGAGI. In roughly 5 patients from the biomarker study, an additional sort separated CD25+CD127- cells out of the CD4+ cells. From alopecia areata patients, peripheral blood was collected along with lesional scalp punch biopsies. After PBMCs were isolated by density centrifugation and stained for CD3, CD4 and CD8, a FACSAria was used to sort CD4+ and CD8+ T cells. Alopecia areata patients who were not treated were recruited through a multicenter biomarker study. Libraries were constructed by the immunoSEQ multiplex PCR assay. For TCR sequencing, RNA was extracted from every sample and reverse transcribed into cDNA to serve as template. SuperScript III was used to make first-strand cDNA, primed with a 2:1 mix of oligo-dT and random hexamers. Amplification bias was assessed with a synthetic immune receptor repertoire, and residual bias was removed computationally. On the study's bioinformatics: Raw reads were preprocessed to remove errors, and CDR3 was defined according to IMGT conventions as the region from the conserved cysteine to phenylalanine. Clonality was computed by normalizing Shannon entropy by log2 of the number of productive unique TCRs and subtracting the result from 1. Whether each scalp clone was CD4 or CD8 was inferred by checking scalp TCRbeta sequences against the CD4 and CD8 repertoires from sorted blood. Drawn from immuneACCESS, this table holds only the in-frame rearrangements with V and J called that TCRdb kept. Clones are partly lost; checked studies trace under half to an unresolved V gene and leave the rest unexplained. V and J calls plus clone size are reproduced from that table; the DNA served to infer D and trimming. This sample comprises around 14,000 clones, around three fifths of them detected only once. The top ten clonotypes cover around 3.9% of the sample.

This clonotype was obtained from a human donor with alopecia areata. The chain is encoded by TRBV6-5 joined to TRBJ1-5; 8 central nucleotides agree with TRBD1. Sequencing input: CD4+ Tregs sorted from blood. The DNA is TGTGCCAGCAGTGCGACCGCCCCGCCAGGGGGCAGGTATTTT. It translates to CASSATAPPGGRYF.